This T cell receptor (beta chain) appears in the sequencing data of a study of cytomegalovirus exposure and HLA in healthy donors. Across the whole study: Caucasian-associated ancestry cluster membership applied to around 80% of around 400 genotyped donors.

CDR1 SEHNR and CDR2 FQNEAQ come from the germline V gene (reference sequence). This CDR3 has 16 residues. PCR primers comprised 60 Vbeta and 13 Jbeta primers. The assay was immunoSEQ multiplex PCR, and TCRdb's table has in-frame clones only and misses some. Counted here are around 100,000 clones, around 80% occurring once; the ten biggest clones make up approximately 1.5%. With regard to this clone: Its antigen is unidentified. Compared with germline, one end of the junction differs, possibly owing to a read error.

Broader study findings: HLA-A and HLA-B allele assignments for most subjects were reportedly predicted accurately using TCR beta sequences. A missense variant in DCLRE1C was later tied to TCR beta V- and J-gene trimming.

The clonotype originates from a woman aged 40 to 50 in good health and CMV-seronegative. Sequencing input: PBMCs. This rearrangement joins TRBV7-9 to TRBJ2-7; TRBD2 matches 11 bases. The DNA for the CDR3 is TGTTCCAGCAGCGGTAGCGGGAGGGCCGTGGTATACGAGCAGTACTTC. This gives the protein CSSSGSGRAVVYEQYF.